This TCR beta chain was captured in a study of blood T cell repertoires in COVID-19 (dated by TCRdb to 2018 to 2020). Context from the whole study: The collaborator samples originated in the United States, Italy and Spain and spanned the acute and convalescent phases of COVID-19. The prospective study material was composed of cDNA or gDNA derived from T cells, B-cell-depleted T cells, or PBMCs. Deeply sampled blood TCRbeta repertoires from subjects exposed to, actively infected with, or recovered from COVID-19 were included in the dataset. The repertoires were released in a freely available public database meant as a resource for research on the immune response to SARS-CoV-2. The samples were drawn from two sources: the first 160 participants of the ongoing ImmuneRACE study, and over 950 subjects contributed by 6 global collaborators. A de-identified subject ID, COVID-19 status, age in years and sex were almost always included in the sample metadata. Where available, HLA class I and class II types were obtained from metadata supplied by the sample provider rather than from assay-based typing. What the authors observed across the whole study: How much clinical and demographic metadata was included differed by source and by participant, and the metadata was provided uncurated.

About this clone itself: Its specific antigen is unknown. Base qualities are missing; no much larger clone stands one base away.

The immunoSEQ Assay, a bias-controlled multiplex PCR, was used to amplify TCRbeta CDR3 regions from genomic DNA. In the authors' own workflow: The number of nucleated cells in each sample was estimated by amplification of reference gene primers within the assay. To quantify the absolute abundance of each unique TCRbeta CDR3 rearrangement, sequence reads were collapsed and filtered. For each sample, productive Simpson clonality was calculated as the square root of Simpson's diversity index across productive rearrangements. Sourced from immuneACCESS, this table was stored by TCRdb with only in-frame sequences that have V and J called. A share of the clones is absent; for the studies checked, an unresolved V gene accounts for under half, and the remainder has no known explanation. V, J and clone size reflect that table, while D and trimming were determined from the DNA. The sample data list 75,000 to 100,000 clones, and approximately 80% of these were observed just once. The ten most abundant clones make up roughly a tenth of the sample.

Sequences KGHDR (CDR1) and SFDVKD (CDR2) are obtained from the germline V gene. From the cysteine up to the phenylalanine, the CDR3 has a length of 14 residues. The CDR3 DNA has 42 bases and is translated from base 1. Ends trimmed: V by 4 bases, J by 4 bases; bases unmatched to a gene: 3. The collaborating institutions used their own protocols to collect whole blood in K2EDTA tubes. For TCRbeta analysis, collaborators shipped samples as frozen whole blood, isolated PBMCs, or DNA extracted from either of those sample types. The clonotype originates from a woman of 80 years or more with acute or convalescent COVID-19. This chain joins TRBV24-1 to TRBJ1-3; 7 bases in between match TRBD1. The sequenced material came from peripheral blood. The CDR3 is CATSDGTAGNTIYF. The nucleotides are TGTGCCACCAGTGACGGGACAGCCGGAAACACCATATATTTT.